The 28 T cell receptor beta chains given below trace back to one sample, sequenced in a study of Graves' ophthalmopathy and Graves' hyperthyroidism. RNA transcripts yielded amplified TCR beta CDR3 regions. Amplification began with first-round RT-PCR using HTBI primers, then second-round multiplex PCR was performed. TCRdb re-derived calls from the multiplex PCR reads in MiXCR, one entry per CDR3 protein. The sample yields hundreds of thousands of distinct CDR3 sequences, more than 40% seen once. Sequencing was carried out using peripheral blood. The source of these receptors is an adult man with Graves' ophthalmopathy.

This clonotype was observed a few times. The V call is TRBV7-8, the J call TRBJ2-7; TRBD1 matches 7 bases. V lost 5 bases and J lost 4; bases outside the gene matches: 14. Germline V gives CDR1 SGHVS, CDR2 FQNEAQ. This CDR3 contains 16 residues. The CDR3 DNA reads TGTGCCAGCAGCCGGGGTCAGGGGGTAGGTGGGTACGAGCAGTACTTC. It yields the protein CASSRGQGVGGYEQYF.

Only one count was recorded for this clonotype. The junction departs from the called germline gene at one end, perhaps through a read error. The chain employs TRBV29-1 and TRBJ1-1, with D possibly matching TRBD1 (5 bases). CDR3 length: 13 residues. CDR1 and CDR2 (germline): SQVTM, ANQGSEA. CDR3: CSAPRLAGTGAFF. CDR3 coding DNA: TGCAGCGCCCCGAGGCTAGCGGGGACTGGAGCTTTCTTT.

The chain employs TRBV27 and TRBJ1-2, with 7 bases matching TRBD1. There are 12 residues in the CDR3. Germline V gives CDR1 MNHEY, CDR2 SMNVEV (reference sequence). J gave up 8 bases and V 6 bases, and 6 bases lay outside the gene matches. CDR3 residues: CASRKGAGGYTF. The CDR3 DNA sequence: TGTGCCAGCAGAAAGGGGGCAGGGGGCTACACCTTC.

The chain couples TRBV9 to TRBJ2-3; TRBD2 matches 11 bases. This CDR3 has 15 amino acids. V lost 1 base and J lost 4; bases outside the gene matches: 2. Germline lookup yields CDR1 SGDLS and CDR2 YYNGEE. CDR3 nucleotide sequence: TGTGCCAGCAGCGTAACTAGCGGGGGCCCAGATACGCAGTATTTT. Encoded protein: CASSVTSGGPDTQYF.

This clonotype occurred many times. The chain combines TRBV9 with TRBJ1-5; D unclear. Germline CDR1 is SGDLS and CDR2 is YYNGEE. The CDR3 has 15 amino acids. Trimming removed 0 bases at V and 3 bases at J, with 10 bases between. The chain's CDR3 is CASSVDGTLNQPQHF. CDR3 bases: TGTGCCAGCAGCGTAGATGGCACACTCAATCAGCCCCAGCATTTT.

CDR3 region: CAWSVGGPRPHGYTF. The DNA for the CDR3 is TGTGCCTGGAGTGTAGGTGGCCCAAGACCGCATGGCTACACCTTC. The J gene is TRBJ1-2, the V gene TRBV19, with no clear D. The germline V gene encodes CDR1 LNHDA and CDR2 SQIVND (reference sequence). This CDR3 has 15 residues. The ends were cut back, 11 bases at V and 6 bases at J, with 25 bases in the middle.

This clonotype was counted at least ten times. The rearrangement joins TRBV29-1 to TRBJ2-5; tentatively, D is TRBD2 (6 bases). V was pared by 3 bases and J by 3 bases, with 17 bases between. This CDR3 has 15 residues. Germline lookup yields CDR1 SQVTM and CDR2 ANQGSEA. The CDR3 spells CSVDNPGDVEETQYF. As DNA, the CDR3 is TGCAGCGTTGATAATCCGGGGGATGTCGAAGAGACCCAGTACTTC.

The CDR3 reads CSARPRSGYEQYF. The CDR3 nucleotides read TGCAGTGCTAGACCGAGGTCCGGGTACGAGCAGTACTTC. V is TRBV20-1 and J is TRBJ2-7; D not certain. The V end was cut by 2 bases, the J end by 4 bases, with 12 bases between. CDR1 is DFQATT and CDR2 is SNEGSKA in the germline V gene (reference sequence). The CDR3 sequence is 13 residues long.

CDR3 amino acids: CASSYTPGTGYGYTF. DNA of the CDR3: TGTGCCAGCAGTTACACCCCCGGGACAGGCTATGGCTACACCTTC. The rearrangement links TRBV6-6 to TRBJ1-2, with 8 positions matching TRBD1. The length of the CDR3 is 15 residues. V was pared by 2 bases and J by 4 bases, with 6 bases of the junction left unmatched. The germline V gene encodes CDR1 MNHNY and CDR2 SVGAGI (reference sequence).

On this clonotype: An end of the junction does not agree with germline; a read error may underlie this. V gene TRBV20-1 combines with J gene TRBJ2-2; D not certain. Germline values: CDR1 DFQATT, CDR2 SNEGSKA (reference sequence). The CDR3 spans 12 residues. The chain's CDR3 is CGAADPVGELFF. CDR3 nucleotides: TGCGGTGCCGCGGACCCGGTCGGGGAGCTGTTTTTT.

J is TRBJ1-3 and V is TRBV2; TRBD1 might be the D (5 bases). The CDR3 length is 13 residues. From germline, CDR1 is SNHLY and CDR2 FYNNEI. The V end was cut by 11 bases, the J end by 0 bases, with 11 bases between. The DNA of the CDR3 is TGTGCCTCCGACAGCTTCTCTGGAAACACCATATATTTT. Its protein is CASDSFSGNTIYF.

This clonotype was observed a few times. The chain joins TRBV19 to TRBJ2-7, with 7 nucleotides matching TRBD2. V was pared by 0 bases and J by 0 bases, with 2 bases of the junction left unmatched. This CDR3 region has 15 residues. Germline CDR1 LNHDA, CDR2 SQIVND (reference sequence). The CDR3 loop reads CASSIEGGGSYEQYF. CDR3 nucleotide sequence: TGTGCCAGTAGTATAGAGGGCGGGGGCTCCTACGAGCAGTACTTC.

The V gene is TRBV12-5, the J gene TRBJ2-5, with D possibly TRBD1 on 5 matching bases. This CDR3 is built from 15 residues. Germline V CDR1 and CDR2: LGHNT, FRNRAP. Trimming cost V 2 bases and J 5 bases, with 15 bases left between them. The CDR3 coding sequence is TGTGCTAGTGGTTTGCAGGGTGTAGTAGGTGAGACCCAGTACTTC. Amino acid sequence: CASGLQGVVGETQYF. Full variable domain (remainder filled in from reference TRBV12-5 and TRBJ2-5): DARVTQTPRHKVTEMGQEVTMRCQPILGHNTVFWYRQTMMQGLELLAYFRNRAPLDDSGMPKDRFSAEMPDATLATLKIQPSEPRDSAVYFCASGLQGVVGETQYFGPGTRLLVL.

The J gene is TRBJ2-2, the V gene TRBV7-9, with D perhaps TRBD1 (5 bases). The germline CDR1 and CDR2 sequences are SEHNR and FQNEAQ (reference sequence). The CDR3 loop spans 17 amino acids. Trimming pared 4 bases from V and 5 bases from J, leaving 20 bases between. DNA for the CDR3: TGTGCCAGCAGCTGGGAAGCAGACAGTGCGAGGACCGGGGAGCTGTTTTTT. Translating gives CASSWEADSARTGELFF.

This clonotype has just a few counts. The chain employs TRBV5-1 and TRBJ2-5; the D is unclear. Trimming cost V 2 bases and J 4 bases, with 12 bases left between them. The CDR3 runs to 14 residues. The V gene's germline CDR1 is SGHRS and CDR2 YFSETQ. CDR3 sequence: CASSFQDWGETQYF. The DNA of the CDR3 is TGCGCCAGCAGCTTCCAAGACTGGGGAGAGACCCAGTACTTC.

The V and J genes are TRBV20-1 and TRBJ2-2; D gene ambiguous. The germline V gene encodes CDR1 DFQATT and CDR2 SNEGSKA (reference sequence). This CDR3 comprises 15 residues. Trimming stripped 1 base from V and 1 base from J, with 10 bases between. CDR3 protein: CSARVAQENTGELFF. The DNA of the CDR3 is TGCAGTGCTAGAGTTGCGCAGGAGAACACCGGGGAGCTGTTTTTT.

This clonotype was picked up many times. The gene calls are TRBV12-3 or TRBV12-4 and TRBJ1-1; 10 bases match TRBD1. V shed 5 bases and J 6 bases; nucleotides not matched to a gene: 6. The CDR3 runs to 14 residues. The CDR3 is CASSNAGTGAEAFF. In DNA form, the CDR3 reads TGTGCCAGCAGTAACGCCGGGACAGGGGCTGAAGCTTTCTTT.

This clonotype occurred many times. The chain employs TRBV29-1 and TRBJ2-7; possible D gene TRBD1, 6 bases. CDR3 length: 14 amino acids. The germline CDR1 and CDR2 sequences are SQVTM and ANQGSEA. The CDR3 loop is CSARPGQGTYEQYF. CDR3 sequence (DNA): TGCAGTGCTAGACCCGGGCAGGGGACCTACGAGCAGTACTTC.

This clonotype was found many times. This rearrangement joins TRBV10-3 to TRBJ1-1; D may be TRBD1 (5 bases). Trimming removed 0 bases from V and 10 bases from J, with 9 bases in between. The CDR3 loop spans 12 amino acids. In germline, CDR1 is ENHRY, CDR2 SYGVKD. The chain's CDR3 is CAISESGDGAFF. Here the CDR3 DNA reads TGTGCCATCAGTGAGTCGGGGGATGGAGCTTTCTTT.

At least ten counts were recorded for this clonotype. The chain is built from TRBV12-3 or TRBV12-4 and TRBJ1-4, with unresolved D. The CDR3 spans 13 residues. V lost 6 bases and J 5 bases, leaving 10 bases between the germline ends. The CDR3 spells CASSIRENEKLFF. CDR3 sequence (DNA): TGTGCCAGCAGCATTAGGGAAAATGAAAAACTGTTTTTT.

To note about this clonotype: This may come from a read error, since a much larger clone is one base off. The chain is built from TRBV10-3 and TRBJ1-1; the match to TRBD1 covers 9 bases. The CDR3 loop spans 16 amino acids. V dropped 3 bases and J dropped 0; count of bases not matched to a gene: 5. Germline CDR1 is ENHRY and CDR2 is SYGVKD. The CDR3 loop is CAISEVQGAMNTEAFF. In DNA form, the CDR3 reads TGTGCCATCAGTGAAGTACAGGGGGCGATGAACACTGAAGCTTTCTTT.

The V and J genes are TRBV25-1 and TRBJ2-5; D gene unclear. CDR1 and CDR2 (germline): MGHDK, SYGVNS. Trimming stripped 4 bases from V and 2 bases from J, with 11 bases between. The CDR3 has 14 amino acids. CDR3 DNA sequence: TGTGCCAGCAGTGCTAGGACCCCTCAAGAGACCCAGTACTTC. Translating it yields CASSARTPQETQYF.

Notes on this clonotype: The final CDR3 position lacks the conserved phenylalanine or tryptophan, pointing to a likely read error. No DNA is shown, since the ends of the CDR3 on it are uncertain; the CDR3 is the one TCRdb lists. This chain uses TRBV7-9 with TRBJ2-5. Looked up from germline, CDR1 is SEHNR and CDR2 is FQNEAQ (reference sequence). With termini counted, the CDR3 has 9 amino acids. CDR3 protein: CASSLGPST.

The chain carries TRBV25-1 and TRBJ2-2; 8 positions match TRBD1. The CDR3 has 16 amino acids. Per the germline V gene, CDR1 is MGHDK and CDR2 is SYGVNS. With 6 bases clipped from V and 2 bases from J, the junction kept 8 bases outside the gene matches. The CDR3 sequence: CASSPLGTGNTGELFF. In DNA form, the CDR3 reads TGTGCCAGCAGCCCTCTAGGGACAGGAAACACCGGGGAGCTGTTTTTT.

The chain recombines TRBV4-3 with TRBJ2-7, with TRBD2 matching over 9 bases. This CDR3 spans 16 amino acids. The V gene end was trimmed by 0 bases and the J gene end by 2 bases; junction bases not matched to a gene: 5. CDR1 is LGHNA and CDR2 is YSLEER in the germline V gene. The CDR3 is CASSQEGSGSTYEQYF. CDR3 DNA: TGCGCCAGCAGCCAAGAGGGTAGCGGGAGCACCTACGAGCAGTACTTC.

The sample holds a few counts of this clonotype. The CDR3 region is CASSPHDSSTGELFF. Written as DNA, the CDR3 is TGCGCCAGCAGCCCACATGACAGCTCCACCGGGGAGCTGTTTTTT. The gene calls are TRBV5-1 and TRBJ2-2; possibly TRBD1 for D (5 bases). Germline assignment: CDR1 SGHRS and CDR2 YFSETQ. This CDR3 spans 15 amino acids. Trimming left V 4 bases short and J 4 bases short, with 14 bases between.

This sequence joins TRBV5-1 and TRBJ2-7, with 8 nucleotides matching TRBD1. The CDR3 covers 14 residues. J gave up 4 bases and V 5 bases, and 8 bases lay outside the gene matches. Per germline, CDR1 SGHRS and CDR2 YFSETQ. This chain's CDR3 is CASRPPDREYEQYF. For the CDR3, the DNA is TGCGCCAGCAGACCCCCGGACAGGGAATACGAGCAGTACTTC.

The chain carries TRBV11-2 and TRBJ2-3, with D perhaps given as TRBD1 or TRBD2 (5 bases each). The germline CDR1 and CDR2 sequences are SGHAT and FQNNGV. With 5 bases removed from V and 4 bases from J, the gap between germline ends came to 16 bases. This CDR3 spans 15 amino acids. CDR3 DNA: TGTGCCAGCAGCACATGGGCTAGCAGGGCAGATACGCAGTATTTT. This sequence encodes CASSTWASRADTQYF.